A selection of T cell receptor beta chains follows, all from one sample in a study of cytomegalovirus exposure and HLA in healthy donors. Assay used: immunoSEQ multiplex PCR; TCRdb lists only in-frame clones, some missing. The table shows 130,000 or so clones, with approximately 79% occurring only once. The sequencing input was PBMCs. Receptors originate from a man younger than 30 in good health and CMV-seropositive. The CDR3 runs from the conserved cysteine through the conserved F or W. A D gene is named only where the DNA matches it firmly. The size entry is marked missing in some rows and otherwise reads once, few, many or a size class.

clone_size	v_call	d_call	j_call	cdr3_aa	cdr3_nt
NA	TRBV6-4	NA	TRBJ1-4	CASSTISLRGEKLFF	TGTGCCAGCAGTACTATCTCGCTCCGGGGTGAAAAACTGTTTTTT
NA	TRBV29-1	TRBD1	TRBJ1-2	CSVEDPQGRDYGYTF	TGCAGCGTTGAAGACCCACAGGGGCGCGACTATGGCTACACCTTC
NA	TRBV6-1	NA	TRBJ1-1	CASSPGQFTEAFF	TGTGCCAGCAGTCCTGGACAGTTCACTGAAGCTTTCTTT
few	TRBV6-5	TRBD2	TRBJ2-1	CASRRVASGYNEQFF	TGTGCCAGCCGCCGAGTGGCTAGCGGTTACAATGAGCAGTTCTTC
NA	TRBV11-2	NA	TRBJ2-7	CASSLDRGSYEQYF	TGTGCCAGCAGCTTAGATAGGGGTAGCTACGAGCAGTACTTC
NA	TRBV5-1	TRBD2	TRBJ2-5	CASKVAGEETQYF	TGCGCCAGCAAGGTAGCGGGGGAGGAGACCCAGTACTTC
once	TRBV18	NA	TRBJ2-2	CASSPLQTGELFF	TGTGCCAGCTCACCCCTGCAGACCGGGGAGCTGTTTTTT
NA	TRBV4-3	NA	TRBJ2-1	CASSPGGVEQFF	TGCGCCAGCAGCCCGGGGGGCGTTGAGCAGTTCTTC
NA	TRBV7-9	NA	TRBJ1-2	CASSLGRPQLNYGYTF	TGTGCCAGCAGCCTTGGTCGTCCCCAACTTAACTATGGCTACACCTTC
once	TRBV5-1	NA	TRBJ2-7	CASSLRPGWQDLNEQYF	TGCGCCAGCAGCTTGAGACCGGGCTGGCAGGACTTAAACGAGCAGTACTTC
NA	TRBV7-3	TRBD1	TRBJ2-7	CASSLTGTYEQYF	TGTGCCAGCAGCTTGACAGGGACGTACGAGCAGTACTTC
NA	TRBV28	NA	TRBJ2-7	CASSFPLGQSPYEQYF	TGTGCCAGCAGTTTCCCCCTGGGACAATCCCCCTACGAGCAGTACTTC
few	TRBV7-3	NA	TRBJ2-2	CASSLNVRQGETGELFF	TGTGCCAGCAGCTTAAATGTCCGGCAGGGCGAAACCGGGGAGCTGTTTTTT
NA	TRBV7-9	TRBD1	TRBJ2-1	CASSFSQGAFNEQFF	TGTGCCAGCAGCTTCTCACAGGGGGCGTTTAATGAGCAGTTCTTC
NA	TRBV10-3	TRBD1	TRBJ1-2	CAISHQTGQGYTF	TGTGCCATCAGCCATCAGACAGGGCAAGGCTACACCTTC
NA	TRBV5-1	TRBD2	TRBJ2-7	CASSGGLAGIFYEQYF	TGCGCCAGCAGCGGGGGACTAGCGGGGATCTTCTACGAGCAGTACTTC
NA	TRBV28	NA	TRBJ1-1	CASSLSIMNTEAFF	TGTGCCAGCAGTTTGTCAATCATGAACACTGAAGCTTTCTTT
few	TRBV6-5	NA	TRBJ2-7	CASSVGWLEGYEQYF	TGTGCCAGCAGCGTCGGGTGGCTTGAGGGTTACGAGCAGTACTTC
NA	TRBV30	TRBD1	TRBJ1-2	CAWSRQGATPNYGYTF	TGTGCCTGGAGCCGACAGGGGGCGACCCCTAACTATGGCTACACCTTC
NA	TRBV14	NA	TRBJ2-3	CASSPRAGGPRGLADTQYF	TGTGCCAGCAGCCCCAGGGCCGGGGGTCCCAGGGGGTTAGCAGATACGCAGTATTTT
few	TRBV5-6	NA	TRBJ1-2	CASSLPRGIGYGYTF	TGTGCCAGCAGCTTGCCTCGGGGGATCGGATATGGCTACACCTTC
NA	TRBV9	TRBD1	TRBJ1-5	CASSVGQGTYQPQHF	TGTGCCAGCAGCGTAGGACAGGGGACTTATCAGCCCCAGCATTTT
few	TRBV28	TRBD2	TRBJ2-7	CASRGLAVYEQYF	TGTGCCAGCAGGGGACTAGCGGTTTACGAGCAGTACTTC
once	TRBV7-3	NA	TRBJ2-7	CASSPTPTSYEQYF	TGTGCCAGCAGCCCCACTCCTACTTCCTACGAGCAGTACTTC
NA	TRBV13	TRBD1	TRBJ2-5	CASSHTGTGQETQYF	TGTGCCAGCAGCCATACCGGGACAGGGCAAGAGACCCAGTACTTC
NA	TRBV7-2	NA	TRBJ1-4	CASSLRQFEKLFF	TGTGCCAGCAGCCTACGACAGTTTGAAAAACTGTTTTTT
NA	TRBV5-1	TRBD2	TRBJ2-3	CASSPGFSGRIRDTQYF	TGCGCCAGCAGCCCAGGTTTTAGCGGGAGAATTCGGGATACGCAGTATTTT
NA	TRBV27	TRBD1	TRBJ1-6	CASSIGTGSPLHF	TGTGCCAGCAGTATCGGGACAGGGTCACCCCTCCACTTT
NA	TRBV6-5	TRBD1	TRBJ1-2	CASSRQGSGYTF	TGTGCCAGCAGTCGACAGGGGTCTGGCTACACCTTC
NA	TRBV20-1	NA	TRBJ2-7	CSARESYEQYF	TGCAGTGCTAGAGAGAGCTACGAGCAGTACTTC
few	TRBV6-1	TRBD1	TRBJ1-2	CASRGTGLNYGYTF	TGTGCCAGCCGCGGGACAGGGCTAAACTATGGCTACACCTTC
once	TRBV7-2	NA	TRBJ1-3	CASSVYSGNTIYF	TGTGCCAGCAGCGTCTACTCTGGAAACACCATATATTTT
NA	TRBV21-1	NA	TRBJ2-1	CASSRAGGRYEQFF	TGTGCCAGCAGCAGGGCAGGAGGAAGGTATGAGCAGTTCTTC
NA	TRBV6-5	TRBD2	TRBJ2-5	CASSSSGGAETQYF	TGTGCCAGCAGTTCTAGCGGGGGGGCGGAGACCCAGTACTTC
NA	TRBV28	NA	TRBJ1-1	CASTLLGGAMNTEAFF	TGTGCCAGCACGCTCTTGGGAGGGGCGATGAACACTGAAGCTTTCTTT
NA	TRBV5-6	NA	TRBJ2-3	CASSFPVLAATDTQYF	TGTGCCAGCAGCTTCCCAGTTTTAGCGGCGACAGATACGCAGTATTTT
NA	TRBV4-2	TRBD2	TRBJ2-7	CASSQEGLDSYEQYF	TGTGCCAGCAGCCAAGAGGGACTAGATTCCTACGAGCAGTACTTC
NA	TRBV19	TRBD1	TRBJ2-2	CASSGDSRTGELFF	TGTGCCAGTAGTGGGGACAGTCGGACCGGGGAGCTGTTTTTT
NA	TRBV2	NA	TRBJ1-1	CASSEARNTEAFF	TGTGCCAGCAGTGAGGCCCGAAACACTGAAGCTTTCTTT
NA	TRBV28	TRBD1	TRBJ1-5	CASNGQGINQPQHF	TGTGCCAGCAACGGACAGGGGATCAATCAGCCCCAGCATTTT
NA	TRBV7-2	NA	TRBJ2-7	CASSSQERELDF	TGTGCCAGCAGCTCGCAAGAACGGGAGTTGGACTTC
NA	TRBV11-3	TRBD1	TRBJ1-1	CASSLNRGPEAFF	TGTGCCAGCAGCTTAAATAGGGGGCCCGAAGCTTTCTTT
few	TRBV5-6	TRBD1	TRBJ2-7	CASSLYPDRGLEQYF	TGTGCCAGCAGCTTGTATCCGGACAGGGGTCTTGAGCAGTACTTC
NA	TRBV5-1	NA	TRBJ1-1	CASSLRWGENTEAFF	TGCGCCAGCAGCCTTAGATGGGGGGAGAACACTGAAGCTTTCTTT
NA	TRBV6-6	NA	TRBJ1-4	CASSLYRATNEKLFF	TGTGCCAGCAGTCTCTACAGGGCAACTAATGAAAAACTGTTTTTT
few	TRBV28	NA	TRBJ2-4	CATKADPAKNIQYF	TGTGCCACCAAAGCGGACCCAGCGAAAAACATTCAGTACTTC
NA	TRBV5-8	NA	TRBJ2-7	CASSRTGPHSYEQYF	TGTGCCAGCAGCCGTACAGGTCCTCATTCCTACGAGCAGTACTTC
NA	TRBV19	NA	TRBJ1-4	CASSMRIVLGEKLFF	TGTGCCAGTAGTATGAGGATTGTTTTGGGTGAAAAACTGTTTTTT
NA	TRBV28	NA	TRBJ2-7	CASSFTPNSEQYF	TGTGCCAGCAGTTTCACACCTAACAGCGAGCAGTACTTC
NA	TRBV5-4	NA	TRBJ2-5	CASSFWASAETQYF	TGTGCCAGCAGCTTCTGGGCTAGCGCAGAGACCCAGTACTTC
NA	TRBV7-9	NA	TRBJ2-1	CASSLSARQFF	TGTGCCAGCAGCTTAAGCGCCAGGCAGTTCTTC